Detailed here is one T cell receptor beta chain. Treatment meaning: roughly 19 received Ad26.COV2.S at low or high dose, single or two shots; several received placebo; per-sample allocation not given. Sampling occurred on day 63 after the first vaccine or placebo injection. This vaccine is an Ad26 vector that expresses the Wuhan-strain SARS-CoV-2 spike. Clones were sequenced by immunoSEQ multiplex PCR, and TCRdb holds only the in-frame ones, with some missing. This table holds over 400,000 clones, nearly 90% found once. These data originate in a study of Ad26.COV2.S vaccination and SARS-CoV-2 variants. In the study overall: The study gave Ad26.COV2.S intramuscularly, once or twice 56 days apart.

The starting material was peripheral blood, obtained in a trial of Ad26.COV2.S vaccine versus placebo. The TCR originated in a person aged 18-60 years who received the Ad26.COV2.S COVID-19 vaccine or a placebo.

This CDR3 reads CSVVHGADGEQYF. The DNA of the CDR3 is TGCAGCGTTGTCCATGGAGCGGATGGCGAGCAGTACTTC. The chain links TRBV29-1 to TRBJ2-7, with a possible D match to TRBD2 (5 bases). From germline, CDR1 is SQVTM and CDR2 ANQGSEA. The CDR3 length is 13 residues. Deletions cut 4 bases from V and 6 bases from J, with 16 bases between.